The 14 T cell receptor beta chains below were found in one sample sequenced in a study of cytomegalovirus exposure and HLA in healthy donors. 13 Jbeta primers and 60 Vbeta primers were used for the PCR. Using immunoSEQ multiplex PCR, the repertoire was profiled, and TCRdb retains in-frame clones only, with some absent. The sample yields over 100,000 clones, about 86% seen once. The sample was PBMCs. These receptor sequences come from a woman between 25 and 40 years old in good health and CMV-seronegative.

CDR3 DNA: TGTGCCAGCAGCTTGGGACAGGGGGTTTCACGCCAAGAGACCCAGTACTTC. The encoded protein is CASSLGQGVSRQETQYF. The chain is built from TRBV7-9 and TRBJ2-5; 11 bases line up with TRBD1. V dropped 3 bases and J dropped 1; count of bases not matched to a gene: 7. Per germline, CDR1 SEHNR and CDR2 FQNEAQ (reference sequence). The CDR3 covers 17 residues. Full variable domain (rest looked up from reference TRBV7-9 and TRBJ2-5): DTGVSQNPRHKITKRGQNVTFRCDPISEHNRLYWYRQTLGQGPEFLTYFQNEAQLEKSRLLSDRFSAERPKGSFSTLEIQRTEQGDSAMYLCASSLGQGVSRQETQYFGPGTRLLVL.

This clone was picked up a small number of times. V is TRBV7-9 and J is TRBJ2-1, with 9 positions matching TRBD2. CDR1 is SEHNR, CDR2 FQNEAQ, per germline (reference sequence). The CDR3 is made up of 16 amino acids. The V gene end was trimmed by 4 bases and the J gene end by 5 bases; junction bases not matched to a gene: 9. The CDR3 bases are TGTGCCAGCAGCTCCCGATTTAGCGGGAGCGACAATGAGCAGTTCTTC. Amino acids: CASSSRFSGSDNEQFF.

The chain has TRBV9 and TRBJ2-6; D is possibly TRBD1 (5 bases). Germline V gene sequence: CDR1 SGDLS, CDR2 YYNGEE. This CDR3 region has 17 residues. The V end was cut by 3 bases, the J end by 0 bases, with 13 bases between. The CDR3 DNA follows: TGTGCCAGCAGCGCCAGGGTCGTTAGCTCTGGGGCCAACGTCCTGACTTTC. This gives the protein CASSARVVSSGANVLTF.

The V call is TRBV19, the J call TRBJ1-1, with no clear D. The V gene's germline CDR1 is LNHDA and CDR2 SQIVND (reference sequence). Trimming took 2 bases from V and 1 from J, leaving 2 bases between them. There are 12 residues in the CDR3. CDR3 sequence (DNA): TGTGCCAGTAGTATACAGAACACTGAAGCTTTCTTT. Encoded protein: CASSIQNTEAFF.

This clone was seen a single time. This rearrangement joins TRBV10-1 to TRBJ2-1; D may be TRBD2 (5 bases). Germline V gives CDR1 WNHNN, CDR2 SYGVQD (reference sequence). V lost 0 bases and J 7 bases, leaving 10 bases between the germline ends. The CDR3 loop spans 14 amino acids. CDR3 loop: CASSESISANEQFF. Written as DNA, the CDR3 is TGCGCCAGCAGTGAGTCTATTAGCGCGAATGAGCAGTTCTTC.

The V gene is TRBV18, the J gene TRBJ2-6; 12 positions agree with TRBD1. This CDR3 comprises 15 residues. The V and J ends lost 6 bases and 8 bases, in that order; junction bases with no gene match: 5. Germline V gene data show CDR1 as KGHSH and CDR2 as LQKENI. The CDR3 DNA reads as TGTGCCAGCTCCCTGGGACAGGGGGCCACCAACGTCCTGACTTTC. Translating gives CASSLGQGATNVLTF.

The V call is TRBV20-1, the J call TRBJ2-5, with a weak D call TRBD1 (5 bases). This CDR3 contains 11 residues. Per germline, CDR1 DFQATT and CDR2 SNEGSKA (reference sequence). V lost 7 bases and J lost 1, with 7 bases in between. CDR3 sequence reads: CSGQIQETQYF. The CDR3 nucleotides read TGCAGTGGACAGATCCAAGAGACCCAGTACTTC.

CDR3 DNA: TGCAGCGTTGTCGGCGGCTACTACAATGAGCAGTTCTTC. It codes for CSVVGGYYNEQFF. This chain connects TRBV29-1 to TRBJ2-1; D is ambiguous. Germline V gene sequence: CDR1 SQVTM, CDR2 ANQGSEA. The CDR3 extends over 13 amino acids. Trimming removed 4 bases from V and 3 bases from J, with 10 bases in between.

The chain links TRBV4-3 to TRBJ2-1; weak D call: TRBD2 (6 bases). V was cut by 0 bases and J by 10 bases, with 13 bases left in between. Germline values: CDR1 LGHNA, CDR2 YSLEER. This CDR3 has 14 amino acids. The CDR3 protein is CASSQDVGTSEQFF. DNA of the CDR3: TGCGCCAGCAGCCAAGATGTTGGTACTAGCGAGCAGTTCTTC.

This sequence joins TRBV10-3 and TRBJ2-2; TRBD2 aligns across 13 bases. Germline V gene sequence: CDR1 ENHRY, CDR2 SYGVKD. This CDR3 contains 16 residues. With 5 bases clipped from V and 6 bases from J, the junction kept 6 bases outside the gene matches. CDR3 sequence (DNA): TGTGCCATCAGTTATAGGACTAGCGGGAGACCCGGGGAGCTGTTTTTT. It specifies CAISYRTSGRPGELFF.

A few counts support this clone. This chain uses TRBV5-1 with TRBJ2-7, with 8 bases matching TRBD1. The V segment lost 4 bases and the J segment 5 bases; nucleotides outside the gene matches: 20. CDR3 size: 18 residues. The germline CDR1 and CDR2 sequences are SGHRS and YFSETQ. CDR3 loop: CASSPTTRTGTGFHEQYF. The CDR3, as DNA: TGCGCCAGCAGCCCGACTACCCGGACAGGGACAGGCTTTCACGAGCAGTACTTC.

This chain uses TRBV27 with TRBJ1-5, with a weak D call TRBD1 (6 bases). The V end lost 2 bases, the J end lost 1 base, and 9 bases lay between the germline ends. This CDR3 comprises 15 residues. Germline V CDR1 and CDR2: MNHEY, SMNVEV (reference sequence). The CDR3 loop reads CASSLQGQSNQPQHF. The CDR3 DNA is TGTGCCAGCAGTTTACAAGGACAGAGCAATCAGCCCCAGCATTTT.

This clone has just one count. This chain links TRBV5-6 with TRBJ1-5, with 9 bases that match TRBD1. The V and J ends lost 1 base and 6 bases, in that order; junction bases with no gene match: 11. Germline CDR1 SGHDT, CDR2 YYEEEE. The CDR3 sequence is 17 residues long. The CDR3 nucleotides read TGTGCCAGCAGCTTGTCCCGGGACAGGGACCGAGGTCAGCCCCAGCATTTT. The encoded protein is CASSLSRDRDRGQPQHF.

The chain couples TRBV27 to TRBJ1-4; D is undetermined. The CDR3 totals 13 residues. Germline V gives CDR1 MNHEY, CDR2 SMNVEV (reference sequence). The V end lost 5 bases, the J end lost 8 bases, and 12 bases lay between the germline ends. The CDR3 DNA sequence: TGTGCCAGCAGTCTAGCCGTCTGGGAAAAACTGTTTTTT. Protein sequence: CASSLAVWEKLFF.